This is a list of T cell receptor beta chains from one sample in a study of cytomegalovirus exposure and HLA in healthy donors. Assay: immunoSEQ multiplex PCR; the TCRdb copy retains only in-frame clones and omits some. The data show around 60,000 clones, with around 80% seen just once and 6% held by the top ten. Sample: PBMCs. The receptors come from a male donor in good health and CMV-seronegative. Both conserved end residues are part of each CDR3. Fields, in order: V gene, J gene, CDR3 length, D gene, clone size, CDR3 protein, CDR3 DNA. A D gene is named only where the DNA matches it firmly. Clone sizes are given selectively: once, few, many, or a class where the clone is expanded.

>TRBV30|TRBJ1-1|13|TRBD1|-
CAWGQGGDAEAFF
TGTGCCTGGGGACAGGGAGGGGACGCTGAAGCTTTCTTT
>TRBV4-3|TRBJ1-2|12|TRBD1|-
CASSRQGAHYTF
TGCGCCAGCAGCCGACAGGGGGCCCACTACACCTTC
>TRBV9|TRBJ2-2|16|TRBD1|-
CASSAGQGANTGELFF
TGTGCCAGCAGCGCGGGACAGGGTGCGAACACCGGGGAGCTGTTTTTT
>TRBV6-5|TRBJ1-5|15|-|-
CASSTRHGGNQPQHF
TGTGCCAGCAGTACACGCCACGGGGGCAATCAGCCCCAGCATTTT
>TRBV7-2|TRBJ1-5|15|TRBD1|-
CASSRRQGANQPQHF
TGTGCCAGCAGCCGAAGACAGGGGGCCAATCAGCCCCAGCATTTT
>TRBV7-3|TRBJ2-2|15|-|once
CASSPGLPGDGELFF
TGTGCCAGCAGCCCCGGACTCCCCGGGGACGGGGAGCTGTTTTTT
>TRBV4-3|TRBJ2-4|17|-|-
CASSQDPWRGAKNIQYF
TGCGCCAGCAGCCAAGATCCCTGGCGGGGCGCGAAAAACATTCAGTACTTC
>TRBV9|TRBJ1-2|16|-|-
CASSVDTGVPYYGYTF
TGTGCCAGCAGCGTGGATACGGGGGTTCCCTACTATGGCTACACCTTC
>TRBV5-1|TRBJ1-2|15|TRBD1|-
CASSLASGGAYGYTF
TGCGCCAGCAGCTTGGCTTCAGGGGGTGCCTATGGCTACACCTTC
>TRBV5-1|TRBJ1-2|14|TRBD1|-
CASSPGQVIYGYTF
TGCGCCAGCAGTCCGGGACAGGTAATCTATGGCTACACCTTC
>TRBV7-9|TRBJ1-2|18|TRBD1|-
CSSSFPGQGSRGDYGYTF
TGTTCCAGCAGCTTCCCGGGACAGGGGTCCCGGGGTGACTATGGCTACACCTTC
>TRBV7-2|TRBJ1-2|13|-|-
CASSPRSYYGYTF
TGTGCCAGCAGCCCCCGGTCGTACTATGGCTACACCTTC
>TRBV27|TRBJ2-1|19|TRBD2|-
CASSLWGFDSGQTYNEQFF
TGTGCCAGCAGTTTATGGGGGTTTGATAGCGGGCAAACCTACAATGAGCAGTTCTTC
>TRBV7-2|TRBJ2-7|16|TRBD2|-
CASSPNGGAWDYEQYF
TGTGCCAGCAGCCCCAACGGGGGGGCTTGGGACTACGAGCAGTACTTC
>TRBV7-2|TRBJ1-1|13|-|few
CASSLPGRPEAFF
TGTGCCAGCAGCTTACCAGGGAGGCCTGAAGCTTTCTTT
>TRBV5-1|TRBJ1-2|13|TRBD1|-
CASSLPGGNGYTF
TGCGCCAGCAGCTTGCCAGGGGGGAATGGCTACACCTTC
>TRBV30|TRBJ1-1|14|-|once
CAWEKTATNTEAFF
TGTGCCTGGGAGAAGACAGCTACGAACACTGAAGCTTTCTTT
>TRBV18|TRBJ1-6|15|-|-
CASSPKSAVDSPLHF
TGTGCCAGCTCACCCAAAAGCGCGGTAGATTCACCCCTCCACTTT
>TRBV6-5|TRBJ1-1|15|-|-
CASMPGGGLGTEAFF
TGTGCCAGCATGCCCGGCGGGGGCCTGGGGACTGAAGCTTTCTTT
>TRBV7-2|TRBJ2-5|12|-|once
CASSRLSETQYF
TGTGCCAGCAGCCGACTTAGTGAGACCCAGTACTTC
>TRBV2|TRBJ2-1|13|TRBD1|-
CASQLTGGNEQFF
TGTGCCAGCCAACTGACAGGGGGCAATGAGCAGTTCTTC
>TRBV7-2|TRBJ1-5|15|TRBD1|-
CASSPRTGLNQPQHF
TGTGCCAGCAGCCCTCGGACAGGACTCAATCAGCCCCAGCATTTT
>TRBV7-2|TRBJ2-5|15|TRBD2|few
CASSLTSGQQETQYF
TGTGCCAGCAGCCTAACTAGCGGGCAGCAAGAGACCCAGTACTTC
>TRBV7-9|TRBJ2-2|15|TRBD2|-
CASSLERESTGELFF
TGTGCCAGCAGCTTAGAGCGGGAAAGCACCGGGGAGCTGTTTTTT
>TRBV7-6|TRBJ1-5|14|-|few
CASSLDRARQPQHF
TGTGCCAGCAGCTTAGACAGGGCCCGTCAGCCCCAGCATTTT
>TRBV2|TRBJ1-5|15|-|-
CASSEGAGQGQPQHF
TGTGCCAGCAGCGAAGGGGCAGGCCAGGGGCAGCCCCAGCATTTT